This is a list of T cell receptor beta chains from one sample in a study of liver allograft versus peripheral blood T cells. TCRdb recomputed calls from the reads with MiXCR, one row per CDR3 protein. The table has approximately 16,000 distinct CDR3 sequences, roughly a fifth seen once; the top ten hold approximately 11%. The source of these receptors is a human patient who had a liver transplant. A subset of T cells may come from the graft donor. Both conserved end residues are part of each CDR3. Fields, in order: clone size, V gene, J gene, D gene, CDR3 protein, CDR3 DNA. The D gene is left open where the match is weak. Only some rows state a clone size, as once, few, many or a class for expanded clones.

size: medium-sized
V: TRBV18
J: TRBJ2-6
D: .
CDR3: CASSPRPTGTPTGANVLTF
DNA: TGTGCCAGCTCACCACGGCCGACAGGTACCCCAACTGGGGCCAACGTCCTGACTTTC

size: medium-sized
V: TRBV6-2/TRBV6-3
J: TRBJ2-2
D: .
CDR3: CASSYTGDGLGGELFF
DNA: TGTGCCAGCAGTTACACCGGGGACGGTTTAGGCGGGGAGCTGTTTTTT

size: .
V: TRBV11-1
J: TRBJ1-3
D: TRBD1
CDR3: CASSRDRGFGNTIYF
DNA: TGTGCCAGCAGCCGGGACAGGGGCTTTGGAAACACCATATATTTT

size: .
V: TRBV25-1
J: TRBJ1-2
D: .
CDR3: CASSDIKGYTF
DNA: TGTGCCAGCAGTGACATCAAAGGCTACACCTTC

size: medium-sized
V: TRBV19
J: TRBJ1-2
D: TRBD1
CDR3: CASSPWWTGDMGYTF
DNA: TGTGCCAGTAGTCCCTGGTGGACAGGGGACATGGGCTACACCTTC

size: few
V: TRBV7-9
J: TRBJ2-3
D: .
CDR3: CASSLAIVGTDTQYF
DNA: TGTGCCAGCAGCTTAGCCATTGTAGGCACAGATACGCAGTATTTT

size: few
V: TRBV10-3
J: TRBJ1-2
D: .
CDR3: CATHGAGGGRGMRGYTF
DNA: TGTGCTACACATGGGGCAGGCGGGGGCCGTGGAATGAGGGGCTACACCTTC

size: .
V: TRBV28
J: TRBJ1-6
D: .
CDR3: CASSLDGVPPLHF
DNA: TGTGCCAGCAGTTTAGACGGCGTTCCACCCCTCCACTTT

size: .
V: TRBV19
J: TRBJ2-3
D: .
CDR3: CASNVENTDTQYF
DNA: TGTGCCAGTAACGTAGAGAACACAGATACGCAGTATTTT

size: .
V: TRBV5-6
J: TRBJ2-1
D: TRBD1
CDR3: CASSRGRASKQFF
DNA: TGTGCCAGCAGCAGGGGGCGCGCTTCTAAGCAGTTCTTC

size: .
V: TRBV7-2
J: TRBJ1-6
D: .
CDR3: CASSLGGGSYNSPLHF
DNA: TGTGCCAGCAGCTTAGGCGGGGGATCTTATAATTCACCCCTCCACTTT

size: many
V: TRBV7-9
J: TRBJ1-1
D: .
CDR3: CASRKEMNTEAFF
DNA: TGTGCCAGCAGAAAGGAAATGAACACTGAAGCTTTCTTT

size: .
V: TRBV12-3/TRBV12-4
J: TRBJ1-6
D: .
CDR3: CASTRRTEGSPLHF
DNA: TGTGCCAGCACCAGAAGGACTGAAGGTTCACCCCTCCACTTT

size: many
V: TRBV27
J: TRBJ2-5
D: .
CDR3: CASSPTTKETQYF
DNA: TGTGCCAGCAGCCCAACCACAAAAGAGACCCAGTACTTC

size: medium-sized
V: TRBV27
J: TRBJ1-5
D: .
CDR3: CASSLVGPQGNQPQHF
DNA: TGTGCCAGCAGTTTAGTGGGGCCTCAAGGTAATCAGCCCCAGCATTTT

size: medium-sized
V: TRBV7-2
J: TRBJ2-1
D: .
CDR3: CASSSYNDYEQFF
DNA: TGTGCCAGCAGCTCCTACAATGACTATGAGCAGTTCTTC

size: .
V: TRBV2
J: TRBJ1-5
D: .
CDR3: CASTSGVRGQPQHF
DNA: TGTGCCAGCACCTCTGGGGTGCGTGGTCAGCCCCAGCATTTT

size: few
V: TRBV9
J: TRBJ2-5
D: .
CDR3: CASSRGQSQETQYF
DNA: TGTGCCAGCAGTAGAGGGCAGTCCCAAGAGACCCAGTACTTC

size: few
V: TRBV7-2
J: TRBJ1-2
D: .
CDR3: CASSLWGAPNYGYTF
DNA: TGTGCCAGCAGCCTGTGGGGGGCGCCTAACTATGGCTACACCTTC

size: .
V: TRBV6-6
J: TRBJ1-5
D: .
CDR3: CASSALVQGGDSNQPQHF
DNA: TGTGCCAGCAGCGCCCTCGTACAGGGAGGGGATAGCAATCAGCCCCAGCATTTT

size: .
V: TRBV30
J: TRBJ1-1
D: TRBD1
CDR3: CAWTGTGAVSEAFF
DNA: TGTGCCTGGACCGGGACAGGGGCTGTCTCTGAAGCTTTCTTT

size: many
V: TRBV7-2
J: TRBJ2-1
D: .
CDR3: CASSLDQAAGNEQFF
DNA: TGTGCCAGCAGCTTAGATCAGGCCGCGGGGAATGAGCAGTTCTTC

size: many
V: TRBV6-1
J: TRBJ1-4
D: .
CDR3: CASSEVSRSLNEKLFF
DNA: TGTGCCAGCAGTGAAGTTAGCAGGTCCTTAAATGAAAAACTGTTTTTT

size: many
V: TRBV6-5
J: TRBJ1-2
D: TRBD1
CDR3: CASSHGGTGYNYGYTF
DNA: TGTGCCAGCAGCCACGGGGGGACAGGCTATAACTATGGCTACACCTTC

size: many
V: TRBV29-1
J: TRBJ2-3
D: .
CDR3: CSASAGGGTDTQYF
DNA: TGCAGCGCCTCGGCGGGCGGGGGCACAGATACGCAGTATTTT

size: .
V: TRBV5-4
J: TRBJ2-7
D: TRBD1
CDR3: CASSTNTGASYEQYF
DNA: TGTGCCAGCAGTACCAATACAGGGGCCTCCTACGAGCAGTACTTC

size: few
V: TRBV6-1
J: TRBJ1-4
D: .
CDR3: CASISPGGTNEKLFF
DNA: TGTGCCAGCATTTCTCCAGGTGGAACTAATGAAAAACTGTTTTTT

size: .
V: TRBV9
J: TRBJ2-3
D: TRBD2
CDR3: CASSPLISGGAPDTQYF
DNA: TGTGCCAGCAGCCCCCTAATTAGCGGGGGGGCCCCCGATACGCAGTATTTT

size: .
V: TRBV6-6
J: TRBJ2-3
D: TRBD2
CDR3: CASSGTSGGRDTQYF
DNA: TGTGCCAGCAGTGGGACTAGCGGGGGAAGAGATACGCAGTATTTT

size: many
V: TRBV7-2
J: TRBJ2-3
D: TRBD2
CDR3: CASSRGTSRTDTQYF
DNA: TGTGCCAGCAGCCGCGGGACTAGCCGCACAGATACGCAGTATTTT

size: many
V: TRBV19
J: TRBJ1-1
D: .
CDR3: CASSIGRRAMNTEAFF
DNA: TGTGCCAGTAGTATAGGTCGCCGGGCAATGAACACTGAAGCTTTCTTT

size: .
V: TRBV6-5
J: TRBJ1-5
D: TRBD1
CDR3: CASSLTGGAEQPQHF
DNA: TGTGCCAGCAGTTTGACAGGGGGCGCGGAACAGCCCCAGCATTTT

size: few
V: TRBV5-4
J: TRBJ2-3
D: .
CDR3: CASSLGGDTQYF
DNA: TGTGCCAGCAGCCTAGGGGGAGATACGCAGTATTTT

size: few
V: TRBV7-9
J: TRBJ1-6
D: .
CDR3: CASSSEYFGNSPLHF
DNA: TGTGCCAGCAGCTCGGAGTATTTCGGGAATTCACCCCTCCACTTT

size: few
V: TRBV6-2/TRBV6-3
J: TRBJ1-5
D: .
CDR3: CASSSIGIPGLSNQPQHF
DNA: TGTGCCAGCAGTTCCATCGGGATCCCAGGGCTTAGCAATCAGCCCCAGCATTTT

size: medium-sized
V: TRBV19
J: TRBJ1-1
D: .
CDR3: CASSIGQLNTEAFF
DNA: TGTGCCAGTAGTATCGGTCAGCTGAACACTGAAGCTTTCTTT

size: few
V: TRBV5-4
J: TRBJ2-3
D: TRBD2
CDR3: CASSRPLAGGGDTQYF
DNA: TGTGCCAGCAGCCGCCCCCTAGCGGGAGGCGGCGATACGCAGTATTTT

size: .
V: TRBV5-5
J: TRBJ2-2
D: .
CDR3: CASSLWQNTGELFF
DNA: TGTGCCAGTAGCTTGTGGCAGAACACCGGGGAGCTGTTTTTT

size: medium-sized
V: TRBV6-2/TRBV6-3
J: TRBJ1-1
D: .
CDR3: CASSYKPGGNTEAFF
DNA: TGTGCCAGCAGTTATAAACCCGGGGGCAACACTGAAGCTTTCTTT

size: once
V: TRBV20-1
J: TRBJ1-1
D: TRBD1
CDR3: CSALDRGLTEAFF
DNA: TGCAGTGCGTTGGACAGGGGGCTCACTGAAGCTTTCTTT

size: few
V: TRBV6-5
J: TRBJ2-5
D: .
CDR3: CASRRGQRRETQYF
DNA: TGTGCCAGCAGAAGGGGACAACGTCGGGAGACCCAGTACTTC

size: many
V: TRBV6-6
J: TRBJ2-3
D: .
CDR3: CASRATTGTDTQYF
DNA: TGTGCCAGCAGGGCCACCACGGGCACAGATACGCAGTATTTT

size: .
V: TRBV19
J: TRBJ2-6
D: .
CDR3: CASSPGGRPLIGANVLTF
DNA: TGTGCCAGTAGCCCCGGGGGGCGGCCATTAATCGGGGCCAACGTCCTGACTTTC

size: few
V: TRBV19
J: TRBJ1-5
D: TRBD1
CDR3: CASSETGVQPQHF
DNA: TGTGCCAGTAGTGAGACAGGGGTTCAGCCCCAGCATTTT